This T cell receptor (beta chain) was profiled in a study of T cell responses to AZD1222 COVID-19 vaccine listed by TCRdb under 2021. Background for the entire study: AZD1222 recipients given second doses at about 4 weeks or at about 12 weeks were pooled, since spike-specific TCR depth and breadth were not found to differ between the two schedules. Trial participants were enrolled into age subgroups of 18-55, 56-69 and 70-plus years, which contained around 140, 26 and 57 TCR-sequenced participants, respectively. A total of just over 230 trial participants underwent TCR sequencing, of whom about 200 had received two doses of AZD1222 and some 25 had received two doses of the MenACWY control vaccine.

The CDR3 regions of human TCRbeta chains were analyzed by immunosequencing. The original methods were these. TCRs in the repertoires were matched against a reference library of SARS-CoV-2-specific TCRs that had been generated with the MIRA antigen-specificity platform. Breadth meant the fraction of unique TCRs that were SARS-CoV-2-associated, whereas depth meant the fraction of total T cells that were SARS-CoV-2-associated. Using the MIRA data, every spike-specific TCR was mapped to the spike region that the TCR reacted to and assigned to either a CD4 or a CD8 class. Log10-transformed breadth and depth values were compared by one-way ANOVA with Sidak's multiple comparisons tests. Imported from immuneACCESS, the table was reduced by TCRdb to in-frame sequences with V and J called. These copies leave out some clones; in studies compared against another copy, an unresolved V gene accounts for under half, and the cause of the remainder is not known. The V and J calls and the clone size are those of that table, but D and trimming were determined from the DNA. The sample yields around 110,000 clones; 85% to 90% were counted once. Approximately 10% of the sample belongs to the ten largest clones.

Study-level results and caveats: After two AZD1222 doses, both the breadth and the depth of spike-specific TCRs were significantly higher than at day 0 and than in MenACWY recipients. Epitopes outside the regions mutated in the B.1.351 and B.1.1.7 variants were reportedly recognized by nearly half of the unique spike-specific TCRs. No day 14 peak-response samples were available, so repertoires were characterized only after the peak T cell response. Conclusions about previously exposed vaccinees are limited, since just a handful of AZD1222 recipients were seropositive for SARS-CoV-2 at baseline. Vaccine-associated CD4 TCRs spanned the whole spike protein, with dominant responses in regions 160-218 and 743-854. In the small 56-69-year group, the increase in depth fell short of significance, most likely because of low power. Participants were mostly white British and included more females than males, and it was suggested by the authors that clonal diversity may have been underestimated.

According to the study, the label for this sample's time point signals: baseline before first vaccination. Vaccinee samples were obtained from the UK trials COV001 and COV002, which included a single-blind randomized controlled phase 2/3 trial of AZD1222 (ChAdOx1 nCoV-19) in healthy adults. For TCRbeta chain sequencing, PBMC samples were collected from trial participants at day 0 and at day 28 after the second dose. As for this clone: Its antigen is not yet known. No quality values exist for individual bases; no much larger clone is one base distant.

The clonotype comes from an adult in good health. The sample was peripheral blood, taken on day 0 of AZD1222 vaccination.

The CDR3 reads CAIGLSNQPQHF. The nucleotides read TGTGCCATCGGGCTGAGCAATCAGCCCCAGCATTTT. The V gene is TRBV10-3 and the J gene is TRBJ1-5; the D gene cannot be resolved reliably. Reading from cysteine to phenylalanine, the CDR3 counts 12 amino acids. Solely the CDR3 DNA is kept, with 36 bases framed from the first base. Taken from the germline V gene, the CDR1 and CDR2 loops are ENHRY and SYGVKD. Relative to germline, V is 8 bases shorter and J is 1 base shorter, with 6 bases between their ends.